This is a list of T cell receptor beta chains from one sample in a study of cytotoxic CD8 clonotypes in ibrutinib-treated CLL. Some clones are missing from TCRdb's copy, which holds only in-frame ones; the method was immunoSEQ multiplex PCR. The sample consists of tens of thousands of clones, 71% of them appearing once. The sequenced sample was PBMCs, obtained after 12 months of ibrutinib treatment. The receptors were sampled from a human donor with chronic lymphocytic leukemia. Each CDR3 is given with its conserved first and last residue. Not all rows give a size; the values are once, few, many and, for expanded clones, a class.

abundance: .
v_gene: TRBV19
CDR3aa: CASRGREAPYEQYF

abundance: few
v_gene: TRBV28
CDR3aa: CASSLPVQGAGNEQFF

abundance: .
v_gene: TRBV5-6
CDR3aa: CASSLVASLRSYEQYF

abundance: once
v_gene: TRBV2
CDR3aa: CASSNDRGRDQPQHF

abundance: once
v_gene: TRBV7-6
CDR3aa: CASSLEAQGAYEQYF

abundance: .
v_gene: TRBV15
CDR3aa: CATSRDLTGNQPQHF

abundance: once
v_gene: TRBV11-1
CDR3aa: CASSSGSPTDTQYF

abundance: .
v_gene: TRBV19
CDR3aa: CASSPRGSRTVGSGANVLTF

abundance: .
v_gene: TRBV18
CDR3aa: CASSQDSGEKLFF

abundance: .
v_gene: TRBV5-6
CDR3aa: CASSLNRIRVGEQYF

abundance: .
v_gene: TRBV6-1
CDR3aa: CASSEFVQRTDTQYF

abundance: .
v_gene: TRBV27
CDR3aa: CASSNRPNGYTEAFF